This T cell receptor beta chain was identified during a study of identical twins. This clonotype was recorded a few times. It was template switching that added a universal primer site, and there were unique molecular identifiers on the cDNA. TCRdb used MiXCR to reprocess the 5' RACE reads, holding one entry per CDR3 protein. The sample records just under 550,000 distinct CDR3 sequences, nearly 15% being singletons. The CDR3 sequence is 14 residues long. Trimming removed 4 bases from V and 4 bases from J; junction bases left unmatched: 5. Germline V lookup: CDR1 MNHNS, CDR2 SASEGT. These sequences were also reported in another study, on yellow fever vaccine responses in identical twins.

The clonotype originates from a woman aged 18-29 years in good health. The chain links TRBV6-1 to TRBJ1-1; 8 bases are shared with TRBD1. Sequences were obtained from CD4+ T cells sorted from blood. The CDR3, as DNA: TGTGCCAGCAGTGTCAGGGGGCTGGGCACTGAAGCTTTCTTT. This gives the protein CASSVRGLGTEAFF.